This T cell receptor (beta chain) derives from a study of blood T cell repertoires in COVID-19 (dated by TCRdb to about 2020). About the investigation overall: The collaborator samples originated in the United States, Italy and Spain and spanned the acute and convalescent phases of COVID-19. The prospective study material was composed of cDNA or gDNA derived from T cells, B-cell-depleted T cells, or PBMCs. Subjects who had been exposed to COVID-19, were actively infected with it, or had recovered from it provided the deeply sampled blood TCRbeta repertoires that made up the dataset. The repertoires were released in a freely available public database meant as a resource for research on the immune response to SARS-CoV-2. The samples were drawn from two sources: the first 160 participants of the ongoing ImmuneRACE study, and fewer than 1,500 subjects contributed by 6 global collaborators. The sample metadata nearly always contained a de-identified subject ID, COVID-19 status, age in years and sex. Where available, HLA class I and class II types were obtained from metadata supplied by the sample provider rather than from assay-based typing. Broader findings and caveats from the paper: How much clinical and demographic metadata was included differed by source and by participant, and the metadata was provided uncurated.

Another Seattle source contributed samples from volunteer blood donors who had recovered from COVID-19. Whole blood was collected in K2EDTA tubes by collaborating institutions according to the institutions' own protocols. For TCRbeta analysis, collaborator samples were shipped as frozen whole blood, as isolated PBMCs, or as DNA extracted from either sample type. TCRbeta CDR3 regions were amplified from genomic DNA by means of the immunoSEQ Assay, a bias-controlled multiplex PCR. In the paper's pipeline: Nucleated cell counts per sample were estimated from amplification of reference gene primers within the assay. To quantify the absolute abundance of each unique TCRbeta CDR3 rearrangement, sequence reads were collapsed and filtered. For each sample, productive Simpson clonality was calculated as the square root of Simpson's diversity index over productive rearrangements. The clones in this table, taken by TCRdb from immuneACCESS, are in-frame only. Not every clone is retained; where verified, under half of the shortfall comes from an unresolved V gene, and the cause of the rest is unknown. V, J and clone size were drawn from that table, and D and trimming were deduced from the DNA. This sample lists some 260,000 clones; approximately 90% were detected once. 2% to 2.5% of the sample lies in the top ten.

Of note for this clone: The specificity of this receptor is unknown. Base qualities are not provided; no much larger clone lies one nucleotide away.

Sequenced input: peripheral blood. The clonotype comes from a woman aged 40-49 years who had recovered from COVID-19.

The nucleotide sequence is TGTGCCAGCAGCCGACAGGGACAGAACACCGGGGAGCTGTTTTTT. It is translated as CASSRQGQNTGELFF. The rearrangement combines TRBV11-2 with TRBJ2-2; 7 bases in the middle match TRBD1. Here V drops 5 bases and J drops 1 base, and the junction holds 4 bases not matched to any gene. The CDR3 contains 15 residues, cysteine and phenylalanine counted. Only CDR3 DNA is held: 45 bases, read in frame from base 1. The CDR1 and CDR2 encoded by the germline V gene are SGHAT and FQNNGV.